This T cell receptor (beta chain) came from a study of T cell responses to AZD1222 COVID-19 vaccine. Germline V lookup: CDR1 LGHDT, CDR2 YNNKEL (reference sequence). Losses at the gene ends were 1 base for V and 3 bases for J; bases not matched to a gene: 4. The length of the CDR3 is 16 residues. Method: immunoSEQ multiplex PCR; TCRdb's copy keeps in-frame clones and lacks some. In the table there are about 180,000 clones, around 89% of which are singletons. Pooled in the analysis were second doses at about 4 or about 12 weeks. Sample: peripheral blood, taken 28 days after the second AZD1222 dose. The chain couples TRBV3-1 (or the pseudogene TRBV3-2) to TRBJ2-3; 10 bases match TRBD1. This TCR was sampled from an adult who received the AZD1222 COVID-19 vaccine. CDR3 nucleotide sequence: TGTGCCAGCAGCCAAGGGCTGGGACAGGGGACAGATACGCAGTATTTT. It specifies CASSQGLGQGTDTQYF.